This is a list of T cell receptor beta chains from one sample in a study of a mutant IDH1 vaccine in newly diagnosed glioma. These receptors lack a known antigen. Data came from immunoSEQ multiplex PCR; TCRdb stores just in-frame clones and leaves some out. The sample lists some 57,000 clones; 80% to 85% were seen once. This sample comprised PBMCs, obtained from a glioma patient whose treatment included an IDH1 peptide vaccine. These receptors all stem from a woman between 18 and 29 years old with glioma. Each CDR3 is given with its conserved first and last residue. D genes are given only for firm matches. Size is omitted from some rows. Given values are once, few, many or a class for expanded clones.

d_gene,v_gene,j_gene,abundance,CDR3aa,CDR3nt
NA,TRBV9,TRBJ2-7,NA,CASSVGGGPYEQYF,TGTGCCAGCAGCGTAGGGGGGGGGCCCTACGAGCAGTACTTC
NA,TRBV4-2,TRBJ2-7,NA,CASSQALGYEQYF,TGTGCCAGCAGCCAGGCCCTAGGGTACGAGCAGTACTTC
NA,TRBV30,TRBJ1-1,NA,CACQHKVYTEAFF,TGTGCCTGCCAACATAAAGTGTACACTGAAGCTTTCTTT
TRBD2,TRBV7-9,TRBJ2-5,NA,CASSSTSGRGETQYF,TGTGCCAGCAGCTCCACTAGCGGGAGAGGGGAGACCCAGTACTTC
NA,TRBV5-4,TRBJ2-7,NA,CASSLGGRTPNEQYF,TGTGCCAGCAGCTTGGGGGGGCGAACTCCCAACGAGCAGTACTTC
TRBD1,TRBV29-1,TRBJ2-7,NA,CSVPAPGTGGHEQYF,TGCAGCGTCCCGGCCCCCGGGACAGGGGGCCACGAGCAGTACTTC
NA,TRBV10-2,TRBJ1-1,NA,CASSENSWNTEAFF,TGCGCCAGCAGTGAAAACAGTTGGAACACTGAAGCTTTCTTT
TRBD2,TRBV5-6,TRBJ2-5,NA,CASRDPWTSKETQYF,TGTGCCAGCAGGGATCCGTGGACTAGCAAAGAGACCCAGTACTTC
NA,TRBV5-6,TRBJ1-5,once,CASSLGVQPDQPQHF,TGTGCCAGCAGCTTGGGAGTCCAGCCTGATCAGCCCCAGCATTTT
NA,TRBV29-1,TRBJ1-1,NA,CSGGKAGTNTEAFF,TGCAGCGGCGGAAAGGCAGGGACGAACACTGAAGCTTTCTTT